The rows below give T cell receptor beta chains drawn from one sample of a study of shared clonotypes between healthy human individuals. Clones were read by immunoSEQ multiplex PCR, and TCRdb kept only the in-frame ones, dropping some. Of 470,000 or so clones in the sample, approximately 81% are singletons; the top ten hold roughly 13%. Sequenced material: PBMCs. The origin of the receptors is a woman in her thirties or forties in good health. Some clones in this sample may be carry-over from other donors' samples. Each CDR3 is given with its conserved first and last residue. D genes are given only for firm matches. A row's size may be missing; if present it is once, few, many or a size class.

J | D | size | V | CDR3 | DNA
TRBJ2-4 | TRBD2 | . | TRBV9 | CASSVSEREVKNIQYF | TGTGCCAGCAGCGTGTCGGAGCGGGAGGTGAAAAACATTCAGTACTTC
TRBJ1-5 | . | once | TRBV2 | CASSAALAGRQPQHF | TGTGCCAGCAGCGCCGCGTTGGCAGGGCGGCAGCCCCAGCATTTT
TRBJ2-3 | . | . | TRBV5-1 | CASSFGGRPSTDTQYF | TGCGCCAGCAGCTTCGGGGGGCGGCCTAGCACAGATACGCAGTATTTT
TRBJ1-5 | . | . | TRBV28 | CASSLFGPQHF | TGTGCCAGCAGTTTGTTTGGCCCCCAGCATTTT
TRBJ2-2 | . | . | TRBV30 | CAWSVWEGGELFF | TGTGCCTGGAGTGTATGGGAAGGCGGGGAGCTGTTTTTT
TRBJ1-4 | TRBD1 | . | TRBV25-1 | CASSEYQGAGEKLFF | TGTGCCAGCAGTGAATATCAGGGGGCGGGAGAAAAACTGTTTTTT
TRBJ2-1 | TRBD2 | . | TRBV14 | CASSQERGLGQFF | TGTGCCAGCAGCCAGGAGCGGGGTTTAGGGCAGTTCTTC
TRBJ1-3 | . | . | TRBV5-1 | CASSLTQTSSGNTIYF | TGCGCCAGCAGCTTGACACAGACAAGCTCTGGAAACACCATATATTTT
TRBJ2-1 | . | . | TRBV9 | CASTKGSSYNEQFF | TGTGCCAGCACCAAAGGGAGTTCCTACAATGAGCAGTTCTTC
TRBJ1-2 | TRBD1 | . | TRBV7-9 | CASSSPVGDRSGYTF | TGTGCCAGCAGCTCGCCGGTTGGGGACAGGAGTGGCTACACCTTC
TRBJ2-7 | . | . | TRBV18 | CASSPGPAPVRGEQYF | TGTGCCAGCTCACCCGGGCCAGCGCCCGTCCGGGGGGAGCAGTACTTC
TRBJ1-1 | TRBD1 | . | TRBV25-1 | CASSGAGTGATEAFF | TGTGCCAGCAGTGGAGCCGGGACAGGGGCTACCGAAGCTTTCTTT
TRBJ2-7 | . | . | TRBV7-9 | CASSSLGLGYEQYF | TGTGCCAGCAGTTCCCTAGGTCTAGGTTACGAGCAGTACTTC
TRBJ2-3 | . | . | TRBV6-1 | CASSVVFTDTQYF | TGTGCCAGCAGTGTGGTTTTCACAGATACGCAGTATTTT
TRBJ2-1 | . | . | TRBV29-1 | CSVETQGKYNEQFF | TGCAGCGTTGAAACTCAGGGGAAATACAATGAGCAGTTCTTC
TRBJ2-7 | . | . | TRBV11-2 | CASSSANRGGYEQYF | TGTGCCAGCAGCTCGGCCAACAGGGGGGGATACGAGCAGTACTTC
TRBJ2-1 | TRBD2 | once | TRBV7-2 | CASSYLVGGRGSYNEQFF | TGTGCCAGCAGTTACCTGGTTGGCGGGAGGGGTTCCTACAATGAGCAGTTCTTC
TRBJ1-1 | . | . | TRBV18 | CASYQWNTEAFF | TGTGCCAGCTATCAATGGAACACTGAAGCTTTCTTT
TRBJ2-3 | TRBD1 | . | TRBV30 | CAWSGGGQGPSTDTQYF | TGTGCCTGGAGTGGAGGGGGACAGGGACCTAGCACAGATACGCAGTATTTT
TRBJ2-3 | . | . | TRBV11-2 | CASSSLSVDTQYF | TGTGCCAGCAGCTCCCTTAGCGTAGATACGCAGTATTTT
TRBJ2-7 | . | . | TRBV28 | CASSLRRGWEQYF | TGTGCCAGCAGTTTACGGCGGGGTTGGGAGCAGTACTTC
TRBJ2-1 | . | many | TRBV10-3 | CAISPSAFTYNEQFF | TGTGCCATCAGCCCTAGCGCCTTCACCTACAATGAGCAGTTCTTC
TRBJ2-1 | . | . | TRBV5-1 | CASSLAGFSPNEQFF | TGCGCCAGCAGCTTGGCGGGGTTTAGCCCCAATGAGCAGTTCTTC
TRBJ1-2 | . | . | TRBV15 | CATSREYISNYGYTF | TGTGCCACCAGCAGAGAGTACATATCTAACTATGGCTACACCTTC
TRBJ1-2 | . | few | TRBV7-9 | CASNIGGHGYTF | TGTGCCAGCAACATTGGGGGCCATGGCTACACCTTC
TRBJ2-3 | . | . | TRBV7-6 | CASSLVFRESGTDTQYF | TGTGCCAGCAGCTTAGTCTTTAGGGAATCGGGCACAGATACGCAGTATTTT
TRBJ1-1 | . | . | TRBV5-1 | CASSLTANTEAFF | TGCGCCAGCAGCTTGACAGCGAACACTGAAGCTTTCTTT
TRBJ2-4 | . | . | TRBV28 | CASKGRWDIQYF | TGTGCCAGCAAGGGCAGATGGGACATTCAGTACTTC
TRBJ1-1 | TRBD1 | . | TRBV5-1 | CASRTGGDTEAFF | TGCGCCAGCAGAACAGGGGGGGACACTGAAGCTTTCTTT
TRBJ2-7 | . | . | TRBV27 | CASSFSGTNREQYF | TGTGCCAGCAGTTTCAGTGGGACAAACCGCGAGCAGTACTTC
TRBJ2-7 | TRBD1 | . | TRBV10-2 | CASSYNRGQEQYF | TGCGCCAGCAGTTATAACAGGGGGCAAGAGCAGTACTTC
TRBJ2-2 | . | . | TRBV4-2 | CASSQDIRRTGELFF | TGTGCCAGCAGCCAAGATATACGACGCACCGGGGAGCTGTTTTTT
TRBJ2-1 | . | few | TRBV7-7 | CASSLSPDNEQFF | TGTGCCAGCAGCTTAAGTCCCGACAATGAGCAGTTCTTC
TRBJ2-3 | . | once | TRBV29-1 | CSAGGEGTDTQYF | TGCAGCGCAGGGGGGGAGGGCACAGATACGCAGTATTTT
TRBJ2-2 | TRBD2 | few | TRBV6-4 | CASSQTSGTGELFF | TGTGCCAGCAGTCAGACTAGCGGGACCGGGGAGCTGTTTTTT
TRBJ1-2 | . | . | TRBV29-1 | CSVVGGQYGYGYTF | TGCAGCGTTGTGGGAGGCCAGTACGGCTATGGCTACACCTTC
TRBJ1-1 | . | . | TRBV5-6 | CASSLAGRGLTEAFF | TGTGCCAGCAGCTTGGCCGGGCGAGGTCTCACTGAAGCTTTCTTT